One sample yielded the 10 T cell receptor beta chains listed below, sequenced in a study of T cells after yellow fever vaccination. TCRdb re-called the 5' RACE reads through MiXCR, storing one row per CDR3 protein. The sample lists hundreds of thousands of distinct CDR3 sequences, around 10% occurring once. Source: PBMCs, taken on the day of the first yellow fever vaccination. The source of these receptors is a man younger than 30 who received the YFV17D yellow fever vaccine.

This clonotype was detected only once. Sequence at one end of the junction differs from germline and may be a read error. This chain connects TRBV27 to TRBJ1-4, with a possible D match to TRBD1 (5 bases). The CDR3 spans 15 residues. The germline gives CDR1 MNHEY, CDR2 SMNVEV (reference sequence). CDR3: CASSPLGTGGEKQFF. In DNA form, the CDR3 reads TGTGCCAGCAGTCCCCTTGGGACGGGCGGAGAAAAACAGTTTTTT.

This clonotype is medium-sized in the sample. CDR3 DNA sequence: TGCGCCAGCAGCTTGGGCCAGGGGGGAAACATTCAGTACTTC. Protein: CASSLGQGGNIQYF. The V call is TRBV5-1, the J call TRBJ2-4, with D perhaps matching TRBD1 (7 bases). In germline, CDR1 is SGHRS, CDR2 YFSETQ. Trimming stripped 0 bases from V and 6 bases from J, with 10 bases between. The CDR3 runs to 14 residues.

This clonotype was counted a few times. The J gene is TRBJ2-1, the V gene TRBV30; D remains ambiguous. Deletions cut 7 bases from V and 0 bases from J, with 16 bases between. CDR1 is GTSNPN and CDR2 is SVGIG in the germline V gene (reference sequence). CDR3 size: 15 residues. The CDR3 reads CALSSESASYNEQFF. CDR3 coding DNA: TGTGCCTTGTCATCCGAGAGCGCCTCCTACAATGAGCAGTTCTTC.

The rearrangement uses TRBV30 and TRBJ2-5; 7 bases map to TRBD2. Germline V CDR1 and CDR2: GTSNPN, SVGIG (reference sequence). Trimming at V came to 2 bases and at J to 5 bases, leaving 8 bases not matched to a gene. There are 14 residues in the CDR3. DNA for the CDR3: TGTGCCTGGAGTAGGACTAGGCTAACCGAGACCCAGTACTTC. Translated, it gives CAWSRTRLTETQYF.

This clonotype was observed a handful of times. The chain joins TRBV29-1 to TRBJ1-3, with D uncertain. Looked up from germline, CDR1 is SQVTM and CDR2 is ANQGSEA. The CDR3 extends over 13 amino acids. The V end was cut by 6 bases, the J end by 0 bases, with 9 bases between. The CDR3 nucleotides read TGCAGCGTGCAACAGAGCTCTGGAAACACCATATATTTT. It yields the protein CSVQQSSGNTIYF.

V usage is TRBV27 and J usage is TRBJ1-5; a weak D match, TRBD1 (5 bases). This CDR3 is built from 16 residues. V lost 0 bases, J lost 4 bases, and 13 bases lay in between. From germline, CDR1 is MNHEY and CDR2 SMNVEV (reference sequence). For the CDR3, the DNA is TGTGCCAGCAGTTTATCGTATCAGGGCGGTAATCAGCCCCAGCATTTT. Amino acids: CASSLSYQGGNQPQHF.

The rearrangement links TRBV6-2 or TRBV6-3 to TRBJ1-2; D remains unclear. Germline assignment: CDR1 MNHEY and CDR2 SVGEGT. Between the trimmed V and J ends, which lost 5 bases and 8 bases, there was a span of 15 bases. This CDR3 has 13 amino acids. The CDR3 loop is CASSAPPGLGYTF. CDR3 bases: TGTGCCAGCAGTGCCCCGCCGGGCCTAGGCTACACCTTC.

Only a few counts were recorded for this clonotype. CDR3 amino acids: CASSSGTLNTEAFF. CDR3 DNA: TGTGCCAGCAGTTCCGGGACACTGAACACTGAAGCTTTCTTT. The V call is TRBV12-3 or TRBV12-4, the J call TRBJ1-1; tentatively, D is TRBD1 (6 bases). The CDR3 is 14 residues long. V was pared by 4 bases and J by 0 bases, with 9 bases between.

The count of this clonotype is one. The chain couples TRBV4-1 to TRBJ1-4; the D is unclear. V was pared by 1 base and J by 4 bases, with 13 bases between. This CDR3 spans 16 amino acids. Germline loops: CDR1 MGHRA, CDR2 YSYEKL. In DNA, the CDR3 is TGCGCCAGCAGCCAAGGCGTACCACGGGGTAATGAAAAACTGTTTTTT. Protein sequence: CASSQGVPRGNEKLFF.

This clonotype was counted between two and nine times. The chain has TRBV6-8 and TRBJ2-1; tentatively, D is TRBD1 or TRBD2 (5 bases each). Germline CDR1 is MNHGY and CDR2 is SAAAGT. Trimming left V 7 bases short and J 0 bases short, with 16 bases between. This CDR3 is built from 16 residues. The CDR3 nucleotides are TGTGCCAGCACGCCGGGGTGGGGCCTCTCCTACAATGAGCAGTTCTTC. Encoded protein: CASTPGWGLSYNEQFF.